This T cell receptor beta chain comes out of a study of identical twins. Via MiXCR, TCRdb re-called the 5' RACE reads, giving one row per CDR3 protein. The table records 690,000 or so distinct CDR3 sequences, roughly 6% of them present only once. This clonotype was counted ten times or more. Everyone who donated was a healthy Caucasian. The TCR comes from a man aged 18-30 years in good health. The source material was naive T cells sorted from blood.

The CDR3 sequence is CASSLFREQYF. CDR3 bases: TGTGCCAGCAGCTTATTCCGCGAGCAGTACTTC. The rearrangement links TRBV7-2 to TRBJ2-7, with D uncertain. Trimming stripped 2 bases from V and 6 bases from J, with 5 bases between. The germline CDR1 and CDR2 sequences are SGHTA and FQGNSA. The CDR3 loop spans 11 amino acids.